The entry that follows covers one T cell receptor beta chain sequence. It has no known antigen specificity. Within one base of it there is no much larger clone, and no base qualities were kept. For sequencing of the TCRbeta CDR3 region, genomic DNA was extracted from the sorted cells. The immunoSEQ Assay was used to sequence the TCRbeta CDR3 regions. TCRdb re-hosts the immuneACCESS table, in-frame sequences only. Its copies lack some clones; in the studies checked, an unresolved V gene accounts for under half of them, and the cause for the rest is not known. The sample records about 67,000 clones, roughly 81% of which are singletons. The ten largest account for 2% to 2.5% of the sample. Patients with a history of autoimmune disease or receiving systemic immunosuppression were excluded from the trial. Peripheral blood for TCR sequencing was drawn from every dose cohort at baseline, at cycle 4 day 1 and at cycle 7 day 1. Samples were obtained from an open-label, multicenter, first-in-human phase I dose-escalation trial of ivuxolimab. Adults with locally advanced or metastatic melanoma, renal cell carcinoma, hepatocellular carcinoma or head and neck squamous cell carcinoma were enrolled in the trial. CD4+ and CD8+ T cells were sorted separately from peripheral blood before TCR sequencing.

These data originate in a study of OX40 agonist ivuxolimab in advanced cancers. Broadly, across the study: Ivuxolimab, which targeted the costimulatory receptor OX40 (CD134), was an agonistic, fully human IgG2 monoclonal antibody. Intravenous ivuxolimab was administered to patients every 2 weeks at six dose levels: 0.01, 0.1, 0.3, 1.5, 3 and 10 mg/kg. Among the roughly 54 dose-escalation patients, around 19 had hepatocellular carcinoma, 15 or so melanoma, 9 renal cell carcinoma and 9 head and neck cancer. In the dose-escalation cohort, around four fifths of patients were male, and the mean age was 60 years with a range of about 20 to 80. Patients were allowed to have had prior anti-PD-1, anti-PD-L1 or anti-CTLA-4 therapy, and about 40% of the dose-escalation patients had been treated with checkpoint inhibitors. Partial responses occurred in three dose-escalation patients, of whom one had hepatocellular carcinoma and two had cutaneous melanoma. The purpose of peripheral TCRbeta sequencing was to test whether ivuxolimab changed TCR sequence diversity and led to clonal T-cell expansion. The paper covers the monotherapy dose-escalation part of the phase I ivuxolimab trial, which included N of about 56 patients.

At the junction V is shortened by 2 bases and J by 8 bases, with 17 bases in between. The CDR3 measures 15 amino acids from cysteine to phenylalanine. The retained sequence is limited to the CDR3, 45 bases, with the frame set at the first base. Sequences SGHRS (CDR1) and YFSETQ (CDR2) are obtained from the germline V gene. Overall study results and their limits: Partial responders in the 0.1-3.0 mg/kg groups had among the lowest normalized peripheral clonal expansion, especially among CD8+ T cells. At doses from 0.1 to 3.0 mg/kg, clonal expansion was seen in both CD4+ and CD8+ blood T cells between baseline and week 6. After ivuxolimab, more expanded clones were found on average in CD8+ T cells than in CD4+ T cells. The antigen specificity of the peripheral T cells that underwent clonal expansion was not determined. Low levels of normalized T-cell clonal expansion were also seen in some patients who did not respond.

Recombination connected TRBV5-1 to TRBJ2-1; the D gene assignment is perhaps TRBD1 or TRBD2, with each matching 5 bases. The source was CD4+ or CD8+ T cells sorted from blood, collected in a trial of the OX40 agonist ivuxolimab. The sequence was obtained from an adult with an advanced solid tumor such as melanoma, head and neck, liver or kidney cancer. Here is the DNA: TGCGCCAGCAGCTTAATGTGGGGGAAGGGCGATGAGCAGTTCTTC. Its translation reads: CASSLMWGKGDEQFF.